The T cell receptor (beta chain) described here comes from a study of T cell responses to AZD1222 COVID-19 vaccine. This CDR3 is built from 16 residues. Repertoires were generated with immunoSEQ multiplex PCR, while TCRdb's copy carries only in-frame clones and drops some. This sample has around 26,000 clones, with 88% found just once. Turning to this clone: Antigen: not known.

Second doses were pooled across both intervals (about 4 or about 12 weeks). Whole-study results and caveats: Spike-specific TCR breadth rose after two AZD1222 doses, and depth rose as well.

Source: peripheral blood, taken 28 days after the second AZD1222 dose. The receptor's source is an adult who received the AZD1222 COVID-19 vaccine. The chain combines TRBV1 with TRBJ1-2; the DNA was not used to check the table's D call, TRBD1. TRBV1 is flagged as a pseudogene. CDR3 amino acids: CTSSHRGQGGDYGYTF. The CDR3 DNA follows: TGCACCAGCAGCCATCGCGGACAGGGGGGCGACTATGGCTACACCTTC.